This T cell receptor beta chain stems from a study of cytomegalovirus exposure and HLA in healthy donors. Primers for the PCR totalled 60 Vbeta and 13 Jbeta. Assay: immunoSEQ multiplex PCR; the TCRdb copy retains only in-frame clones and omits some. The sample shows some 93,000 clones, roughly 60% of them seen only once. Germline V CDR1 and CDR2: SGHRS, YFSETQ. The trim removed 0 bases at V and 7 bases at J, leaving 16 bases unmatched. The CDR3 has 18 residues. This clone was counted between two and nine times. This clonotype originated in a boy between 10 and 17 years old in good health and CMV-seropositive. Sequencing was done on a sample of PBMCs. The chain carries TRBV5-1 and TRBJ1-2; 9 positions match TRBD1. CDR3 amino acids: CASSLAPGQGGLSVGYTF. DNA of the CDR3: TGCGCCAGCAGCTTGGCCCCGGGACAGGGCGGGTTGTCGGTTGGCTACACCTTC.